This T cell receptor (beta chain) was documented in a study of CDR3 diversity in severe acne. TCRdb called the PCR reads again in MiXCR, with one record for every CDR3 protein. This sample yields some 84,000 distinct CDR3 sequences, of which over 45% are seen a single time; 10% belongs to the top ten. The TCR sequence derives from a male donor in good health, serving as a control. Sequenced sample: blood.

CDR3: CASSLAGRGSGANVLTF. For the CDR3, the DNA is TGTGCCAGCAGTTTAGCGGGACGCGGCTCTGGGGCCAACGTCCTGACTTTC. The chain employs TRBV27 and TRBJ2-6, with D possibly matching TRBD2 (6 bases). The CDR3 has 17 amino acids. Trimming removed 2 bases at V and 0 bases at J, with 11 bases between. Germline V gene lookup returns CDR1 MNHEY and CDR2 SMNVEV (reference sequence).